A selection of T cell receptor beta chains follows, all from one sample in a study of CD8 T cells in Susac syndrome. MiXCR, run by TCRdb on the immunoSEQ multiplex PCR reads, gives a single entry per CDR3 protein. The table has about 140,000 distinct CDR3 sequences, approximately 95% seen once. Sequencing was performed on CD4+ T cells from PBMCs. These TCRs come from a human donor with Susac syndrome. CDR3s leave out the opening cysteine and the closing phenylalanine or tryptophan. Fields, in order: CDR3 length, J gene, V gene, CDR3 protein.

CDR3 length: 13
J gene: TRBJ2-3
V gene: TRBV24-1
CDR3 protein: ATSGRDRGTDTQY

CDR3 length: 12
J gene: TRBJ2-3
V gene: TRBV30
CDR3 protein: AWRRQLSTDTQY

CDR3 length: 16
J gene: TRBJ2-5
V gene: TRBV27
CDR3 protein: ASSGTGTARPAGETQY

CDR3 length: 11
J gene: TRBJ1-2
V gene: TRBV28
CDR3 protein: ASSRDRMRGYT

CDR3 length: 11
J gene: TRBJ2-3
V gene: TRBV30
CDR3 protein: AWSVRGENTQY

CDR3 length: 13
J gene: TRBJ1-4
V gene: TRBV7-9
CDR3 protein: ASSPDGGANEKLF

CDR3 length: 9
J gene: TRBJ1-2
V gene: TRBV2
CDR3 protein: ASSEFFGYT

CDR3 length: 16
J gene: TRBJ2-1
V gene: TRBV20-1
CDR3 protein: SARDRSGRASRYNEQF

CDR3 length: 13
J gene: TRBJ2-3
V gene: TRBV19
CDR3 protein: ASSSDGTGTDTQY

CDR3 length: 11
J gene: TRBJ2-3
V gene: TRBV20-1
CDR3 protein: SASIAGADTQY

CDR3 length: 11
J gene: TRBJ2-7
V gene: TRBV27
CDR3 protein: ASSPMTSAEQY

CDR3 length: 12
J gene: TRBJ2-7
V gene: TRBV20-1
CDR3 protein: SASPRTSHQEQY

CDR3 length: 13
J gene: TRBJ2-7
V gene: TRBV4-1
CDR3 protein: ASSHGDRSSYEQY

CDR3 length: 15
J gene: TRBJ2-7
V gene: TRBV6-2/TRBV6-3
CDR3 protein: ASSYGKGWPGSYEQY

CDR3 length: 13
J gene: TRBJ1-2
V gene: TRBV20-1
CDR3 protein: SAVLRDRGRNGYT

CDR3 length: 14
J gene: TRBJ1-5
V gene: TRBV20-1
CDR3 protein: SVIPGQYHRNQPQH

CDR3 length: 12
J gene: TRBJ1-6
V gene: TRBV9
CDR3 protein: ASSADRGYSPLH

CDR3 length: 14
J gene: TRBJ2-1
V gene: TRBV5-1
CDR3 protein: ASSFTTSGNMFEQF

CDR3 length: 14
J gene: TRBJ2-1
V gene: TRBV12-3/TRBV12-4
CDR3 protein: ASSLGSVEGAKEQF

CDR3 length: 11
J gene: TRBJ1-2
V gene: TRBV12-3/TRBV12-4
CDR3 protein: ASSTVRGHGYT

CDR3 length: 13
J gene: TRBJ2-7
V gene: TRBV3-1
CDR3 protein: ASSGTSGDYYEQY

CDR3 length: 13
J gene: TRBJ1-1
V gene: TRBV7-8
CDR3 protein: ASSDRRTQNTEAF

CDR3 length: 13
J gene: TRBJ1-4
V gene: TRBV20-1
CDR3 protein: SATGTGMTNEKLF

CDR3 length: 14
J gene: TRBJ1-6
V gene: TRBV6-6
CDR3 protein: ASSPSQSSYNSPLH

CDR3 length: 10
J gene: TRBJ1-1
V gene: TRBV30
CDR3 protein: AWSQGADEAF

CDR3 length: 16
J gene: TRBJ2-6
V gene: TRBV5-4
CDR3 protein: ASSPPEQGIPGANVLT

CDR3 length: 14
J gene: TRBJ2-7
V gene: TRBV16
CDR3 protein: ASSPRSGTSAYEQY

CDR3 length: 11
J gene: TRBJ2-7
V gene: TRBV7-2
CDR3 protein: ASSLRSQHEQY